The 32 T cell receptor beta chains below all came from one sample that was sequenced in a study of control samples from healthy donors and cancer patients. Produced via immunoSEQ multiplex PCR; TCRdb's table is partial and in-frame only. Of some 140,000 clones listed, about 85% were seen once; the top ten hold roughly 9%. The sample consisted of blood. Every receptor here comes from a woman aged 25 to 45 in good health.

Regarding this clone: Sequence at one end of the junction differs from germline and may be a read error. The rearrangement links TRBV7-3 to TRBJ2-1, with 7 bases that match TRBD1. Per the germline V gene, CDR1 is SGHTA and CDR2 is FQGTGA. CDR3 length: 15 residues. CDR3 in amino acids: CASSITGQTYNEQFF. The DNA for the CDR3 is TGTGCCAGCAGCATAACGGGACAGACTTACAATGAGCAGTTCTTC.

The chain recombines TRBV6-5 with TRBJ2-5; D possibly corresponds to TRBD1 (6 bases). V was cut by 2 bases and J by 2 bases, with 12 bases left in between. Germline assignment: CDR1 MNHEY and CDR2 SVGAGI. The CDR3 runs to 15 residues. This CDR3 reads CASSYRRTEQETQYF. The CDR3 DNA sequence: TGTGCCAGCAGTTACAGGCGGACAGAGCAAGAGACCCAGTACTTC.

V is TRBV30 and J is TRBJ1-1; D possibly corresponds to TRBD1 (5 bases). Trimming left V 5 bases short and J 2 bases short, with 12 bases between. The length of the CDR3 is 13 residues. Germline V lookup: CDR1 GTSNPN, CDR2 SVGIG (reference sequence). CDR3 bases: TGTGCCTGGGTAGGACACTTTAACACTGAAGCTTTCTTT. Translated, it gives CAWVGHFNTEAFF.

The chain links TRBV7-9 to TRBJ2-5; 7 nucleotides align to TRBD2. The CDR3 is made up of 12 amino acids. CDR1 is SEHNR, CDR2 FQNEAQ, per germline (reference sequence). With V trimmed by 7 bases and J by 2 bases, 1 base remained unmatched. CDR3 in DNA: TGTGCCAGCATGCGGGGGCAAGAGACCCAGTACTTC. Amino acid sequence: CASMRGQETQYF.

The chain joins TRBV28 to TRBJ2-2, with D perhaps matching TRBD2 (6 bases). V gave up 6 bases and J gave up 4 bases, with 12 bases separating them. This CDR3 contains 14 residues. Germline lookup yields CDR1 MDHEN and CDR2 SYDVKM. This CDR3 reads CASSRLVVTGELFF. The CDR3 coding sequence is TGTGCCAGCAGCCGACTAGTGGTCACCGGGGAGCTGTTTTTT.

The chain has TRBV5-1 and TRBJ2-7, with 13 bases lining up with TRBD2. This CDR3 has 15 amino acids. J lost 7 bases, V lost 2 bases, and 6 bases had no gene match. The germline V gene has CDR1 SGHRS and CDR2 YFSETQ. As DNA, the CDR3 is TGCGCCAGCAGCTTCGGGACTAGCGGGATCGGGGAGCAGTACTTC. As protein: CASSFGTSGIGEQYF.

The rearrangement uses TRBV14 and TRBJ2-7; D might be TRBD1 (5 bases). The V end lost 4 bases, the J end lost 2 bases, and 18 bases lay between the germline ends. CDR1 and CDR2 (germline): SGHDN, FVKESK. The CDR3 is 16 residues long. This CDR3 is CASSLKRGVITYEQYF. The DNA for the CDR3 is TGTGCCAGCAGCCTGAAAAGGGGTGTTATAACCTACGAGCAGTACTTC.

The V and J genes are TRBV5-6 and TRBJ2-1, with TRBD2 matching 10 bases. With 4 bases clipped from V and 6 bases from J, the junction kept 10 bases outside the gene matches. Per germline, CDR1 SGHDT and CDR2 YYEEEE. CDR3 length equals 16 residues. The CDR3 sequence is CASSARGTSVTNEQFF. The CDR3 region has the DNA TGTGCCAGCAGCGCACGGGGGACTAGCGTAACCAATGAGCAGTTCTTC.

This clone was detected once. The gene calls are TRBV14 and TRBJ1-2; D remains ambiguous. The CDR3 spans 12 residues. Germline V gives CDR1 SGHDN, CDR2 FVKESK. V was clipped by 1 base and J by 4 bases, with 4 bases between them. The CDR3 region is CASSQGVYGYTF. The DNA for the CDR3 is TGTGCCAGCAGCCAAGGGGTCTATGGCTACACCTTC. Filled out from reference TRBV14 and TRBJ1-2, the complete variable domain reads EAGVTQFPSHSVIEKGQTVTLRCDPISGHDNLYWYRRVMGKEIKFLLHFVKESKQDESGMPNNRFLAERTGGTYSTLKVQPAELEDSGVYFCASSQGVYGYTFGSGTRLTVV.

This chain joins TRBV28 and TRBJ2-7; TRBD1 matches 8 bases. J was trimmed by 4 bases and V by 2 bases; bases with no gene match: 7. The CDR3 length is 15 residues. CDR1 is MDHEN and CDR2 is SYDVKM in the germline V gene. The CDR3 region is CASSLLAGGRYEQYF. CDR3 coding DNA: TGTGCCAGCAGTTTACTGGCAGGGGGCAGGTACGAGCAGTACTTC. The entire variable domain, with the rest obtained from reference TRBV28 and TRBJ2-7, is as follows: DVKVTQSSRYLVKRTGEKVFLECVQDMDHENMFWYRQDPGLGLRLIYFSYDVKMKEKGDIPEGYSVSREKKERFSLILESASTNQTSMYLCASSLLAGGRYEQYFGPGTRLTVT.

V usage is TRBV27 and J usage is TRBJ2-2, with a possible D match to TRBD2 (6 bases). Germline V CDR1 and CDR2: MNHEY, SMNVEV (reference sequence). The CDR3 contains 16 residues. V lost 4 bases and J lost 4, with 16 bases in between. CDR3 sequence reads: CASSSTWDSSTGELFF. The CDR3 DNA follows: TGTGCCAGCAGTTCAACGTGGGACTCCTCCACCGGGGAGCTGTTTTTT.

The chain combines TRBV5-4 with TRBJ2-1, with unresolved D. From germline, CDR1 is SGHNT and CDR2 YYREEE (reference sequence). V lost 6 bases, J lost 5 bases, and 6 bases lay in between. CDR3 length: 11 amino acids. CDR3 in DNA: TGTGCCAGCACCGGTAACAATGAGCAGTTCTTC. It specifies CASTGNNEQFF.

The chain links TRBV5-1 to TRBJ1-3; D is possibly TRBD1 (5 bases). Germline CDR1 SGHRS, CDR2 YFSETQ. The CDR3 runs to 14 residues. The V end was cut by 5 bases, the J end by 3 bases, with 12 bases between. The CDR3 sequence is CASRKQEGGNTIYF. DNA of the CDR3: TGCGCCAGCAGGAAACAGGAGGGTGGAAACACCATATATTTT.

This chain links TRBV9 with TRBJ2-1, with TRBD2 matching 8 bases. With V trimmed by 0 bases and J by 3 bases, 5 bases remained unmatched. This CDR3 is built from 16 residues. CDR1 and CDR2 from the germline V gene are SGDLS and YYNGEE. The CDR3 here is CASSVAGSGSYNEQFF. The CDR3 nucleotides are TGTGCCAGCAGCGTAGCTGGGAGCGGGAGCTACAATGAGCAGTTCTTC.

The chain links TRBV28 to TRBJ1-1; D is perhaps TRBD1 (6 bases). V was pared by 3 bases and J by 8 bases, with 13 bases between. Per germline, CDR1 MDHEN and CDR2 SYDVKM. CDR3 length equals 13 residues. CDR3 residues: CASSFITGTEAFF. In DNA, the CDR3 is TGTGCCAGCAGTTTTATTACCGGGACAGAAGCTTTCTTT. Drawing the rest from reference TRBV28 and TRBJ1-1, the complete variable domain is DVKVTQSSRYLVKRTGEKVFLECVQDMDHENMFWYRQDPGLGLRLIYFSYDVKMKEKGDIPEGYSVSREKKERFSLILESASTNQTSMYLCASSFITGTEAFFGQGTRLTVV.

The chain employs TRBV11-2 and TRBJ2-1; 7 nucleotides agree with TRBD2. CDR1 is SGHAT and CDR2 is FQNNGV in the germline V gene. Trimming at V came to 5 bases and at J to 10 bases, leaving 20 bases not matched to a gene. The CDR3 sequence is 17 residues long. CDR3 DNA sequence: TGTGCCAGCAGCCCCACATCCCAGCGGGGTCCGCTAGGCGAGCAGTTCTTC. Translation gives CASSPTSQRGPLGEQFF.

The chain employs TRBV28 and TRBJ1-2; the match to TRBD1 covers 7 bases. The V gene end was trimmed by 10 bases and the J gene end by 7 bases; junction bases not matched to a gene: 15. The CDR3 runs 14 residues. Germline loops: CDR1 MDHEN, CDR2 SYDVKM. In DNA, the CDR3 is TGTGCCATCCGGTCAACCTACAGGGGACGTGGCTACACCTTC. It translates to CAIRSTYRGRGYTF.

CDR3 residues: CASSPWLLNTEAFF. The CDR3 coding sequence is TGTGCCAGCTCACCATGGCTGCTGAACACTGAAGCTTTCTTT. The chain is built from TRBV18 and TRBJ1-1, with no clear D. Trimming removed 2 bases at V and 0 bases at J, with 7 bases between. CDR1 is KGHSH and CDR2 is LQKENI in the germline V gene. The CDR3 loop spans 14 amino acids.

This chain uses TRBV6-2 or TRBV6-3 with TRBJ1-5, with D perhaps matching TRBD1 (5 bases). Germline V gene lookup returns CDR1 MNHEY and CDR2 SVGEGT. CDR3 length: 15 residues. V lost 5 bases to trimming and J lost 8 bases, with 19 bases between them. The CDR3 bases are TGTGCCAGCAGTCGCCGGGACGGAGGGGTCGAGCCCCAGCATTTT. Protein product: CASSRRDGGVEPQHF.

With respect to this clone: Sequence at one end of the junction differs from germline and may be a read error. This sequence joins TRBV19 and TRBJ2-4; TRBD1 is a possible D gene (7 bases). The CDR3 is 12 residues long. CDR1 is LNHDA and CDR2 is SQIVND in the germline V gene (reference sequence). The CDR3 protein is CASSSGGPRWDF. The CDR3 region has the DNA TGTGCCAGTAGTTCAGGGGGGCCCAGGTGGGACTTC.

The chain has TRBV3-1 (or the pseudogene TRBV3-2) and TRBJ1-3; TRBD1 might be the D (5 bases). The CDR3 sequence is 14 residues long. V shed 2 bases and J shed 8 bases, with 13 bases lying between them. CDR1 LGHDT and CDR2 YNNKEL come from the germline V gene (reference sequence). CDR3 protein: CASSQNRMTDTIYF. The CDR3 DNA follows: TGTGCCAGCAGCCAAAACAGGATGACGGACACCATATATTTT.

The J gene is TRBJ2-1, the V gene TRBV5-8, with TRBD2 matching over 9 bases. In germline, CDR1 is SGHTS, CDR2 YDEGEE. The CDR3 length is 15 residues. The V gene end was trimmed by 0 bases and the J gene end by 3 bases; junction bases not matched to a gene: 1. The CDR3 loop is CASSLGLAVYNEQFF. DNA for the CDR3: TGTGCCAGCAGCTTGGGACTAGCGGTCTACAATGAGCAGTTCTTC.

The chain couples TRBV19 to TRBJ1-2, with 9 bases lining up with TRBD1. CDR3 length: 15 amino acids. The germline CDR1 and CDR2 sequences are LNHDA and SQIVND (reference sequence). V trimming: 5 bases; J trimming: 4 bases; junction bases outside the gene matches: 8. The chain's CDR3 is CASSPGRTGVYGYTF. DNA of the CDR3: TGTGCCAGTAGTCCCGGCCGGACAGGGGTCTATGGCTACACCTTC.

The V gene is TRBV4-2, the J gene TRBJ2-3; 11 positions agree with TRBD2. With V trimmed by 2 bases and J by 0 bases, 10 bases remained unmatched. Germline V gene data show CDR1 as LGHNA and CDR2 as YNFKEQ. The CDR3 runs to 19 residues. CDR3: CASSQTLLAGDGSTDTQYF. CDR3 sequence (DNA): TGTGCCAGCAGCCAAACTCTACTAGCGGGAGATGGCAGCACAGATACGCAGTATTTT.

The chain couples TRBV30 to TRBJ1-2; TRBD1 agrees at 9 bases. Germline lookup yields CDR1 GTSNPN and CDR2 SVGIG (reference sequence). CDR3 length equals 13 residues. Losses at the gene ends were 3 bases for V and 7 bases for J; bases not matched to a gene: 6. The CDR3, as DNA: TGTGCCTGGAGGGCCGGGACAGGGAGTGGCTACACCTTC. Protein product: CAWRAGTGSGYTF.

V is TRBV27 and J is TRBJ1-2, with D unresolved. The CDR3 has 13 residues. The V end was cut by 2 bases, the J end by 4 bases, with 8 bases between. CDR1 and CDR2 (germline): MNHEY, SMNVEV (reference sequence). CDR3 DNA: TGTGCCAGCAGTTTACGGGGTCTCTATGGCTACACCTTC. This encodes CASSLRGLYGYTF.

The chain couples TRBV6-5 to TRBJ2-1, with a weak D call TRBD2 (5 bases). CDR3 length: 13 residues. Germline loops: CDR1 MNHEY, CDR2 SVGAGI. Trimming shortened V by 10 bases and J by 0 bases, and 10 bases separated the two germline ends. CDR3 coding DNA: TGTGCCATCGGAACTAGCTCCTACAATGAGCAGTTCTTC. This encodes CAIGTSSYNEQFF.

The chain combines TRBV19 with TRBJ2-2; no clear D. V lost 5 bases, J lost 4 bases, and 8 bases lay in between. Germline-derived CDR1 and CDR2 are LNHDA and SQIVND (reference sequence). This CDR3 comprises 13 residues. CDR3 sequence reads: CASSLPGTGELFF. The CDR3 DNA reads as TGTGCCAGTAGTCTCCCGGGCACCGGGGAGCTGTTTTTT.

This clone was counted once. CDR3 DNA sequence: TGTGCCAGTCGCGGAATGTCGACCTACGAGCAGTACTTC. This translates into CASRGMSTYEQYF. The chain uses TRBV28 and TRBJ2-7; no clear D gene. Germline CDR1 and CDR2: MDHEN and SYDVKM. Trimming left V 9 bases short and J 2 bases short, with 14 bases between. This CDR3 is 13 amino acids long.

The rearrangement joins TRBV19 to TRBJ2-1, with D possibly being TRBD1 (6 bases). Germline loops: CDR1 LNHDA, CDR2 SQIVND (reference sequence). The CDR3 length is 15 residues. Trimming removed 8 bases at V and 2 bases at J, with 16 bases between. The CDR3 sequence: CASRQVSRPYNEQFF. CDR3 bases: TGTGCCAGTCGACAGGTCTCCCGCCCCTACAATGAGCAGTTCTTC.

The gene calls are TRBV15 and TRBJ1-5; 7 bases line up with TRBD1. The CDR3 is made up of 15 amino acids. Trimming cost V 4 bases and J 3 bases; bases outside gene matches: 6. Per the germline V gene, CDR1 is LNHNV and CDR2 is YYDKDF (reference sequence). The CDR3 here is CATSIGGGNNQPQHF. The DNA of the CDR3 is TGTGCCACCAGCATCGGAGGGGGCAACAATCAGCCCCAGCATTTT.

This chain uses TRBV5-1 with TRBJ2-3; the match to TRBD2 covers 9 bases. The CDR3 spans 16 residues. Germline V CDR1 and CDR2: SGHRS, YFSETQ. Trimming removed 0 bases from V and 6 bases from J; junction bases left unmatched: 8. The CDR3 DNA is TGCGCCAGCAGCTTGGACGGCGGGAGGGCCGGCGATACGCAGTATTTT. Its translation is CASSLDGGRAGDTQYF.